This is a list of T cell receptor beta chains from one sample in a study of blood T cell repertoires in COVID-19. Sequencing was performed with immunoSEQ multiplex PCR; in TCRdb, only in-frame clones are kept and a portion is missing. The table lists about 210,000 clones, approximately 81% of them singletons. The sequencing input was PBMCs or T cells enriched from blood (not recorded which). Source of these receptors: a woman aged 45-65 years with acute COVID-19. The CDR3 runs from the conserved cysteine through the conserved F or W. The order of the fields is J gene, D gene, clone size, V gene, CDR3 protein, CDR3 DNA. D genes are given only for firm matches. A clone size is listed for some rows: how often the clone was seen (once, few, many), or a class if it is expanded.

>TRBJ2-3|TRBD2|-|TRBV27
CASSLRTSGAGDTQYF
TGTGCCAGCAGTTTAAGAACTAGCGGGGCGGGAGATACGCAGTATTTT
>TRBJ2-7|-|-|TRBV7-9
CASSLGAYEQYF
TGTGCCAGCAGCCTCGGTGCGTACGAGCAGTACTTC
>TRBJ2-7|-|-|TRBV15
CATSRGGTGNSEQYF
TGTGCCACCAGCAGAGGGGGAACAGGGAACTCCGAGCAGTACTTC
>TRBJ2-3|-|-|TRBV11-1
CASSLVGRGGTDTQYF
TGTGCCAGCAGCTTAGTTGGTCGGGGTGGCACAGATACGCAGTATTTT
>TRBJ1-4|TRBD1|-|TRBV28
CASKTGGNEKLFF
TGTGCCAGCAAGACAGGGGGTAATGAAAAACTGTTTTTT
>TRBJ2-7|-|once|TRBV18
CASSPGQAGLKQYF
TGTGCCAGCTCACCCGGACAAGCAGGTTTGAAGCAGTACTTC
>TRBJ1-5|TRBD1|-|TRBV6-6
CASSPTHRSFTNRQGQGNQPQHF
TGTGCCAGCAGTCCCACCCACCGATCGTTCACCAATAGACAGGGTCAAGGCAATCAGCCCCAGCATTTT
>TRBJ1-5|TRBD1|-|TRBV27
CASSAGTGLNQPQHF
TGTGCCAGCAGTGCGGGGACAGGACTCAATCAGCCCCAGCATTTT
>TRBJ2-1|TRBD2|-|TRBV5-3
CARSEGTSEIGEQFF
TGTGCCAGAAGCGAGGGGACTAGCGAGATCGGTGAGCAGTTCTTC
>TRBJ2-7|-|-|TRBV5-1
CASSLPKESYEQYF
TGCGCCAGCAGCTTGCCGAAGGAGTCCTACGAGCAGTACTTC
>TRBJ1-1|-|-|TRBV29-1
CSVVSVSTEAFF
TGCAGCGTTGTCTCTGTGAGCACTGAAGCTTTCTTT
>TRBJ2-2|-|-|TRBV3-1/TRBV3-2
CASSQGAGQKNTGELFF
TGTGCCAGCAGCCAAGGGGCAGGACAGAAAAACACCGGGGAGCTGTTTTTT
>TRBJ2-2|-|-|TRBV5-1
CASSLDGARHGELFF
TGCGCCAGCAGCTTGGATGGTGCGCGCCACGGGGAGCTGTTTTTT
>TRBJ1-5|-|-|TRBV19
CASSINQVLNQPQHF
TGTGCCAGTAGTATTAACCAGGTCCTCAATCAGCCCCAGCATTTT
>TRBJ1-1|-|-|TRBV7-9
CASSLNRDTEAFF
TGTGCCAGCAGCTTGAACAGGGACACTGAAGCTTTCTTT
>TRBJ1-6|TRBD1|few|TRBV18
CASSPGTVEPLHF
TGTGCCAGCTCACCAGGGACAGTCGAACCCCTCCACTTT
>TRBJ1-1|-|-|TRBV10-3
CAITPQGLTEAFF
TGTGCCATCACCCCACAGGGTCTCACTGAAGCTTTCTTT
>TRBJ1-4|-|few|TRBV7-9
CASSDRGGAREKLFF
TGTGCCAGCAGCGATCGAGGGGGGGCTCGGGAAAAACTGTTTTTT
>TRBJ1-1|-|-|TRBV11-2
CASSELTVANTEAFF
TGTGCCAGCAGCGAATTAACGGTTGCCAACACTGAAGCTTTCTTT
>TRBJ2-7|-|few|TRBV18
CASSPPAGGNYLALYEQYF
TGTGCCAGCTCACCGCCAGCCGGAGGAAACTACCTCGCCCTCTACGAGCAGTACTTC
>TRBJ2-1|-|-|TRBV11-2
CASSLRRGNYNEQFF
TGTGCCAGCAGCCTCCGGAGGGGCAACTACAATGAGCAGTTCTTC
>TRBJ1-2|-|-|TRBV12-3/TRBV12-4
CASFQAGAGGYTF
TGTGCCAGCTTCCAGGCAGGCGCTGGTGGCTACACCTTC
>TRBJ2-1|TRBD1|few|TRBV7-2
CASRVSGGSSYNEQFF
TGTGCCAGCAGGGTCTCAGGGGGAAGCTCCTACAATGAGCAGTTCTTC
>TRBJ2-1|-|-|TRBV11-2
CASSSGQSHGQFF
TGTGCCAGCAGCTCCGGACAGTCTCACGGGCAGTTCTTC
>TRBJ1-1|-|-|TRBV12-3/TRBV12-4
CASRLRFNTEAFF
TGTGCCAGCAGGTTACGTTTTAACACTGAAGCTTTCTTT
>TRBJ2-2|-|-|TRBV19
CASSIGQGNTGELFF
TGTGCCAGTAGTATAGGTCAGGGGAACACCGGGGAGCTGTTTTTT
>TRBJ2-7|TRBD2|-|TRBV2
CASSEPLAGSSYEQYF
TGTGCCAGCAGTGAGCCCCTAGCGGGGAGCTCCTACGAGCAGTACTTC
>TRBJ1-1|-|-|TRBV18
CASSGQGTGGTEAFF
TGTGCCAGCTCGGGCCAGGGAACGGGGGGCACTGAAGCTTTCTTT
>TRBJ1-3|-|once|TRBV29-1
CSVWDYSGDSGNTIYF
TGCAGCGTTTGGGACTATTCGGGAGACTCTGGAAACACCATATATTTT
>TRBJ2-1|TRBD1|-|TRBV11-2
CASSRSTGHTYNEQFF
TGTGCCAGCAGCCGATCGACAGGGCACACCTACAATGAGCAGTTCTTC
>TRBJ2-2|TRBD2|many|TRBV5-4
CASLAAGETGELFF
TGTGCCAGCCTGGCAGCGGGAGAGACCGGGGAGCTGTTTTTT
>TRBJ2-2|TRBD2|-|TRBV19
CASSTPGLVTGELFF
TGTGCCAGTAGTACCCCGGGACTAGTCACCGGGGAGCTGTTTTTT
>TRBJ1-3|-|-|TRBV6-2/TRBV6-3
CASSYSNGPGNTIYF
TGTGCCAGCAGTTACTCAAACGGTCCTGGAAACACCATATATTTT
>TRBJ2-1|TRBD2|-|TRBV5-5
CASSRITSGDYNEQFF
TGTGCCAGCAGCCGTATCACTAGCGGGGACTACAATGAGCAGTTCTTC
>TRBJ1-4|-|-|TRBV18
CASSPRYQTTNEKLFF
TGTGCCAGCTCACCACGATACCAGACAACTAATGAAAAACTGTTTTTT
>TRBJ2-5|TRBD1|-|TRBV19
CASSMGQVVRETQYF
TGTGCCAGTAGTATGGGACAGGTCGTAAGGGAGACCCAGTACTTC
>TRBJ1-2|TRBD1|-|TRBV5-6
CASSRRTGGFYYGYTF
TGTGCCAGCAGCCGACGGACAGGGGGCTTCTACTATGGCTACACCTTC
>TRBJ2-3|-|-|TRBV7-3
CASSTNYGDTQYF
TGTGCCAGCAGCACCAACTACGGAGATACGCAGTATTTT